This T cell receptor beta chain was obtained from a study of cytomegalovirus exposure and HLA in healthy donors. PCR employed 60 Vbeta and 13 Jbeta primers. The assay was immunoSEQ multiplex PCR, and TCRdb's table has in-frame clones only and misses some. The sample lists under 200,000 clones, 80% to 90% seen once, with 13% in the top ten. This clone was counted a few times. Its antigen is as yet unknown. Overall study results and limits: The productive fraction for most TCR beta V segments was about 90% or about 30% in an earlier analysis. Across donors, presence/absence analyses took sequencing depth to be roughly uniform. It was reported that TCR beta sequences correctly inferred the HLA-A and HLA-B alleles for most subjects. An ancestry cluster, one associated with Asian ancestry, reportedly showed fewer N-insertions than the 666-donor mean in a later analysis.

The V gene end was trimmed by 4 bases and the J gene end by 3 bases; junction bases not matched to a gene: 6. Germline CDR1 GTSNPN, CDR2 SVGIG (reference sequence). The CDR3 contains 14 residues. The sample taken for sequencing was PBMCs. The source is a woman between 45 and 65 years old in good health and CMV-seronegative. The chain links TRBV30 to TRBJ1-5, with TRBD1 matching 7 bases. CDR3 loop: CAWNRQGNNQPQHF. In DNA, the CDR3 is TGTGCCTGGAACAGACAGGGTAACAATCAGCCCCAGCATTTT.